This TCR beta chain was observed in a study of cytomegalovirus exposure and HLA in healthy donors. Sequencing used immunoSEQ multiplex PCR; TCRdb keeps in-frame clones, though not all of them. The table shows about 53,000 clones, with approximately 90% occurring only once. A word on this clone: Its matching antigen is unknown.

The donors formed part of the roughly 110-subject validation cohort, distinct from the approximately 640-subject first cohort. Notes on the study in general: Subsequent analysis revealed that first-cohort TCR clusters tended to co-occur in the 95 to 150 validation repertoires. Reports credit the classifier with highly specific, highly sensitive diagnosis of cytomegalovirus status. The study recorded 150 to 200 TCR beta chains that were cytomegalovirus-associated.

The TCR was taken from a man aged 18 to 29 in good health and CMV-seronegative. Material: PBMCs.

The CDR3 sequence is CASRVERNTQYF. Here the CDR3 DNA reads TGTGCCAGCAGGGTGGAGAGGAATACGCAGTATTTT. V is TRBV7-9 and J is TRBJ2-3, with D unclear. This CDR3 is built from 12 residues. Germline V gene lookup returns CDR1 SEHNR and CDR2 FQNEAQ (reference sequence). V was clipped by 6 bases and J by 7 bases, with 11 bases between them.